The sequence of this T cell receptor beta chain was determined in a study of blood T cell repertoires in COVID-19. Germline values: CDR1 MDHEN, CDR2 SYDVKM. J lost 4 bases, V lost 7 bases, and 12 bases had no gene match. This CDR3 contains 15 residues. Sequencing used immunoSEQ multiplex PCR; TCRdb keeps in-frame clones, though not all of them. This table holds 300,000 to 350,000 clones, 75% to 90% found once. This TCR derives from a woman aged 50 to 60 with COVID-19, enrolled during active disease. The sequencing sample was made of peripheral blood. The chain links TRBV28 to TRBJ2-7, with 8 bases that match TRBD2. The CDR3 nucleotides read TGTGCCAGCACCCTCCGGGGGGGGAGGTTGTACGAGCAGTACTTC. Translated, it gives CASTLRGGRLYEQYF.